This TCR beta chain was retrieved from a study of T cell responses to AZD1222 COVID-19 vaccine. The repertoire was sequenced with immunoSEQ multiplex PCR; TCRdb's copy has only in-frame clones and lacks some. The top ten clones hold less than 7% of a sample with 50,000 to 65,000 clones, about 89% of them seen once. The CDR3 loop spans 13 amino acids. Trimming left V 3 bases short and J 2 bases short, with 7 bases between. Germline CDR1 is SGHAT and CDR2 is FQDESV (reference sequence). Whole-study results and caveats: There were vaccine-associated CD4 TCRs across spike, dominant at 160-218 and 743-854. Sampling captured repertoires only after the peak T cell response.

This clone was seen a handful of times. Its cognate antigen is unknown. V usage is TRBV11-1 and J usage is TRBJ2-5; D uncertain. This specimen consisted of peripheral blood, obtained 28 days after the second dose of the MenACWY control vaccine. The clonotype originates from an adult who received the MenACWY meningococcal vaccine as a control. The CDR3 DNA reads as TGTGCCAGCAGCTTTGACGAACAAGAGACCCAGTACTTC. Translation: CASSFDEQETQYF. Full variable domain (remainder filled in from reference TRBV11-1 and TRBJ2-5): EAEVAQSPRYKITEKSQAVAFWCDPISGHATLYWYRQILGQGPELLVQFQDESVVDDSQLPKDRFSAERLKGVDSTLKIQPAELGDSAMYLCASSFDEQETQYFGPGTRLLVL.